Listed below are T cell receptor beta chains from one sample, sequenced in a study of T cell responses to AZD1222 COVID-19 vaccine. Only in-frame clones appear in the TCRdb table, and some are missing; sequencing was by immunoSEQ multiplex PCR. Among about 110,000 clones listed, around nine tenths were seen once. Source: peripheral blood, taken on day 0 of AZD1222 vaccination. These receptors were taken from an adult in good health. Each CDR3 is given without its conserved first and last residue.

J: TRBJ1-4
V: TRBV28
CDR3: AGQRGGSEKLF

J: TRBJ2-3
V: TRBV18
CDR3: ASSPPGLAGEGGTDTQY

J: TRBJ1-3
V: TRBV18
CDR3: ASSRDPRGNTIY

J: TRBJ1-5
V: TRBV5-1
CDR3: ASSLGDREGDQPQH

J: TRBJ2-7
V: TRBV20-1
CDR3: SASHRALYEQY

J: TRBJ2-2
V: TRBV7-8
CDR3: ASSFSGKGGELF

J: TRBJ2-1
V: TRBV7-2
CDR3: ASSPHLGSDEQF

J: TRBJ2-1
V: TRBV2
CDR3: ASSVTAPKGDNEQF

J: TRBJ2-5
V: TRBV6-1
CDR3: ASSEGKTQY

J: TRBJ1-1
V: TRBV9
CDR3: ASSETTRTGMNTEAF

J: TRBJ2-7
V: TRBV19
CDR3: ASSLRTSYEQY

J: TRBJ2-1
V: TRBV9
CDR3: ASSVGASSYNEQF

J: TRBJ1-6
V: TRBV6-5
CDR3: ASSYGRGNSPLH

J: TRBJ2-5
V: TRBV29-1
CDR3: SGTSGVGAPAETQY

J: TRBJ2-2
V: TRBV5-1
CDR3: ASSLGQGARTGELF

J: TRBJ1-2
V: TRBV11-2
CDR3: ASSSDTKNYGYT

J: TRBJ2-7
V: TRBV5-4
CDR3: ASSRTGVSYEQY

J: TRBJ2-7
V: TRBV7-7
CDR3: ASSPKEPNSSYEQY

J: TRBJ1-5
V: TRBV28
CDR3: ASRRGGPQH

J: TRBJ2-2
V: TRBV3-1/TRBV3-2
CDR3: ASSFGLAGRAGELF

J: TRBJ2-1
V: TRBV2
CDR3: ASSSKGLAGYNEQF

J: TRBJ2-3
V: TRBV18
CDR3: ASSASSGGAFTDTQY

J: TRBJ2-2
V: TRBV5-4
CDR3: ASSSGQGPNTGELF

J: TRBJ2-2
V: TRBV7-2
CDR3: ASSLSGGMNTGELF

J: TRBJ2-1
V: TRBV5-1
CDR3: ASSHGLAGGLSSYNEQF

J: TRBJ1-1
V: TRBV3-1/TRBV3-2
CDR3: ASSQTTGNTEAF

J: TRBJ2-5
V: TRBV2
CDR3: ASRSWIKETQY

J: TRBJ1-5
V: TRBV5-5
CDR3: ASSLVGQGTQPQH

J: TRBJ2-2
V: TRBV19
CDR3: ASSILGLAGVRGELF

J: TRBJ1-6
V: TRBV30
CDR3: AWSIQMGSPLNSPLH

J: TRBJ2-5
V: TRBV5-4
CDR3: ASSNPGASRYTQY

J: TRBJ1-4
V: TRBV6-5
CDR3: ASTRGREKLF

J: TRBJ2-3
V: TRBV3-1/TRBV3-2
CDR3: ASSQERWGLSDTQY

J: TRBJ2-2
V: TRBV27
CDR3: ASSLSGQRNQYGELF

J: TRBJ2-1
V: TRBV30
CDR3: AWSGIRDEQF

J: TRBJ2-1
V: TRBV7-2
CDR3: ASTLSGRSSYNEQF

J: TRBJ2-3
V: TRBV6-5
CDR3: ASIGSSPLKNTQY